One and the same sample provided the 20 T cell receptor beta chains below, sequenced in a study of blood T cell repertoires in COVID-19. The method was immunoSEQ multiplex PCR; TCRdb's version includes in-frame clones alone and lacks a portion of them. The table includes about 240,000 clones, around 81% detected once. Sequenced material: peripheral blood. The source of these receptors is a man between 25 and 39 years old who had recovered from COVID-19.

The chain couples TRBV3-1 (or the pseudogene TRBV3-2) to TRBJ1-2; D possibly corresponds to TRBD1 (5 bases). V lost 5 bases and J lost 4, with 11 bases in between. The CDR3 is 13 residues long. Germline CDR1 is LGHDT and CDR2 is YNNKEL (reference sequence). As DNA, the CDR3 is TGTGCCAGCAGCGTCGACAGCCGCTATGGCTACACCTTC. The encoded protein is CASSVDSRYGYTF.

Note on this clone: Other DNA sequences within the sample encode an identical CDR3. This rearrangement joins TRBV2 to TRBJ2-3; D might be TRBD1 (5 bases). CDR1 is SNHLY and CDR2 is FYNNEI in the germline V gene. This CDR3 region has 13 residues. The V gene lost 2 bases and the J gene lost 3 bases, with 6 bases spanning the gap. For the CDR3, the DNA is TGTGCCAGCAGTGAACAGGGTACAGATACGCAGTATTTT. Amino acid sequence: CASSEQGTDTQYF.

The rearrangement uses TRBV7-8 and TRBJ1-5, with no clear D. The CDR3 covers 17 residues. Trimming took off 0 bases at V and 5 bases at J, with 17 bases between the two ends. Germline-derived CDR1 and CDR2 are SGHVS and FQNEAQ. CDR3 region: CASSLALRQAIYQPQHF. The CDR3 DNA reads TGTGCCAGCAGCTTAGCGCTTCGGCAGGCAATCTATCAGCCCCAGCATTTT.

This chain connects TRBV4-1 to TRBJ1-1, with D tentatively TRBD1 (5 bases). Germline CDR1 MGHRA, CDR2 YSYEKL. The CDR3 covers 14 residues. V dropped 1 base and J dropped 6 bases, with 12 bases sitting between them. This CDR3 is CASSQVVQGAEAFF. CDR3 coding DNA: TGCGCCAGCAGCCAAGTCGTCCAAGGGGCTGAAGCTTTCTTT.

The chain couples TRBV2 to TRBJ2-7, with a weak D call TRBD1 (5 bases). Germline V CDR1 and CDR2: SNHLY, FYNNEI. Deletions cut 5 bases from V and 1 base from J, with 6 bases between. This CDR3 region has 12 residues. CDR3 DNA sequence: TGTGCCAGCAGTAGACAGTCCTACGAGCAGTACGTC. Translating gives CASSRQSYEQYV.

The chain uses TRBV7-9 and TRBJ2-2; D not certain. Trimming left V 6 bases short and J 7 bases short, with 15 bases between. The CDR3 runs to 14 residues. From germline, CDR1 is SEHNR and CDR2 FQNEAQ (reference sequence). The CDR3 DNA is TGTGCCAGCAGGAGACATGGCTCAGACGGGGAGCTGTTTTTT. Amino acid sequence: CASRRHGSDGELFF.

The chain couples TRBV5-6 to TRBJ2-3; D is unresolved. The CDR3 spans 12 residues. Germline V gene lookup returns CDR1 SGHDT and CDR2 YYEEEE. V lost 4 bases, J lost 1 base, and 4 bases lay in between. For the CDR3, the DNA is TGTGCCAGCAGCCGGGGCACAGATACGCAGTATTTT. Translating it yields CASSRGTDTQYF.

This clone has only one observation. V and J are TRBV27 and TRBJ2-3, with 11 bases fitting TRBD1. Germline V gene lookup returns CDR1 MNHEY and CDR2 SMNVEV (reference sequence). The CDR3 totals 16 residues. With 4 bases clipped from V and 2 bases from J, the junction kept 5 bases outside the gene matches. CDR3 in DNA: TGTGCCAGCAGTTCTCGGACAGGGGGCTACACAGATACGCAGTATTTT. Translated: CASSSRTGGYTDTQYF.

The chain combines TRBV5-6 with TRBJ2-5, with a weak D call TRBD1 (6 bases). The V end lost 0 bases, the J end lost 3 bases, and 15 bases lay between the germline ends. The CDR3 contains 16 residues. In germline, CDR1 is SGHDT, CDR2 YYEEEE. CDR3 amino acids: CASSLVRPGDEETQYF. In DNA, the CDR3 is TGTGCCAGCAGCTTGGTGAGGCCAGGGGATGAAGAGACCCAGTACTTC.

The genes are TRBV27 and TRBJ1-2, with TRBD1 as a possible D gene (6 bases). Per germline, CDR1 MNHEY and CDR2 SMNVEV (reference sequence). The CDR3 is 14 amino acids. V lost 6 bases, J lost 4 bases, and 15 bases lay in between. DNA of the CDR3: TGTGCCAGCAGAACCCGGACAGAGTCCTATGGCTACACCTTC. This gives the protein CASRTRTESYGYTF.

This chain connects TRBV10-2 to TRBJ2-6; D gene ambiguous. The CDR3 contains 13 residues. Trimming cost V 2 bases and J 4 bases, with 3 bases left between them. CDR1 is WSHSY and CDR2 is SAAADI in the germline V gene. The CDR3 protein is CASSEQGANVLTF. The CDR3 bases are TGCGCCAGCAGTGAGCAAGGGGCCAACGTCCTGACTTTC.

This clone was seen just once. The chain has TRBV19 and TRBJ1-4; TRBD1 matches at 9 bases. Germline values: CDR1 LNHDA, CDR2 SQIVND (reference sequence). The CDR3 spans 16 residues. Trimming took 9 bases from V and 6 from J; bases not matched to a gene: 14. DNA of the CDR3: TGTGCCAGCTCGGGACAGGGTCGGGTGAGGGATGAAAAACTGTTTTTT. As protein: CASSGQGRVRDEKLFF.

This chain uses TRBV7-2 with TRBJ1-2, with 10 bases identical to TRBD1. The junction had 3 bases not matched to a gene; V was cut back by 7 bases and J by 4 bases. Germline CDR1 is SGHTA and CDR2 is FQGNSA. The CDR3 extends over 13 amino acids. The CDR3 coding sequence is TGTGCCAGCACCAGGACAGGGGGCTATGGCTACACCTTC. Its protein is CASTRTGGYGYTF.

The sample holds one count of this clone. This sequence joins TRBV19 and TRBJ1-2; TRBD1 aligns across 10 bases. Unmatched junction bases numbered 7, after V lost 3 bases and J lost 3 bases. The CDR3 is 16 residues long. Germline loops: CDR1 LNHDA, CDR2 SQIVND (reference sequence). The CDR3 sequence is CASSIPGTGAYYGYTF. CDR3 sequence (DNA): TGTGCCAGTAGTATTCCCGGGACAGGGGCATACTATGGCTACACCTTC. The complete variable domain, with remaining parts taken from reference TRBV19 and TRBJ1-2, reads DGGITQSPKYLFRKEGQNVTLSCEQNLNHDAMYWYRQDPGQGLRLIYYSQIVNDFQKGDIAEGYSVSREKKESFPLTVTSAQKNPTAFYLCASSIPGTGAYYGYTFGSGTRLTVV.

The chain links TRBV6-1 to TRBJ2-3; 11 bases line up with TRBD2. J gave up 3 bases and V 4 bases, and 9 bases lay outside the gene matches. The V gene's germline CDR1 is MNHNS and CDR2 SASEGT. The CDR3 contains 17 residues. DNA of the CDR3: TGTGCCAGCAGTGCTAGGCTTAGCGGGGGGGAAACAGATACGCAGTATTTT. This codes for CASSARLSGGETDTQYF.

This chain links TRBV10-1 with TRBJ2-7; D gene unclear. V gave up 3 bases and J gave up 0 bases, with 9 bases separating them. Germline V gene sequence: CDR1 WNHNN, CDR2 SYGVQD (reference sequence). The CDR3 loop spans 14 amino acids. This chain's CDR3 is CASSEWAGSYEQYV. CDR3 nucleotides: TGCGCCAGCAGTGAATGGGCAGGCTCCTACGAGCAGTACGTC.

V gene TRBV2 combines with J gene TRBJ2-4, with 7 bases aligning to TRBD2. This CDR3 spans 12 amino acids. V was clipped by 6 bases and J by 13 bases; unmatched bases: 9. Germline V CDR1 and CDR2: SNHLY, FYNNEI. DNA for the CDR3: TGTGCCAGCAGGACGGGGGGTCCGGAGCAGTACTTC. Translation gives CASRTGGPEQYF.

In the case of this clone: One junction end disagrees with the germline gene, perhaps due to a read error. The chain combines TRBV5-1 with TRBJ1-2, with D possibly matching TRBD1 (6 bases). The CDR3 totals 13 residues. Germline CDR1 and CDR2: SGHRS and YFSETQ. The CDR3 DNA reads TGCGCCAGCAGCACGACAGGTAACGATGGCTACACCTTC. Its protein product is CASSTTGNDGYTF. The full variable domain, rest sourced from reference TRBV5-1 and TRBJ1-2, is KAGVTQTPRYLIKTRGQQVTLSCSPISGHRSVSWYQQTPGQGLQFLFEYFSETQRNKGNFPGRFSGRQFSNSRSEMNVSTLELGDSALYLCASSTTGNDGYTFGSGTRLTVV.

This chain links TRBV5-1 with TRBJ2-7; 9 bases map to TRBD1. The junction had 5 bases not matched to a gene; V was cut back by 0 bases and J by 1 base. CDR1 SGHRS and CDR2 YFSETQ come from the germline V gene. This CDR3 region has 16 residues. CDR3 nucleotides: TGCGCCAGCAGCTTGGGACCGGGACAGGGATCCTACGAGCAGTACTTC. Translated: CASSLGPGQGSYEQYF.

The CDR3 reads CASSLQGADFHEQFF. The CDR3 DNA reads as TGTGCCAGCAGCTTACAGGGGGCCGATTTCCATGAGCAGTTCTTC. The J gene is TRBJ2-1, the V gene TRBV7-9, with 8 positions matching TRBD1. V lost 2 bases to trimming and J lost 8 bases; unmatched junction nucleotides: 8. The CDR3 length is 15 residues. Germline CDR1 SEHNR, CDR2 FQNEAQ (reference sequence).